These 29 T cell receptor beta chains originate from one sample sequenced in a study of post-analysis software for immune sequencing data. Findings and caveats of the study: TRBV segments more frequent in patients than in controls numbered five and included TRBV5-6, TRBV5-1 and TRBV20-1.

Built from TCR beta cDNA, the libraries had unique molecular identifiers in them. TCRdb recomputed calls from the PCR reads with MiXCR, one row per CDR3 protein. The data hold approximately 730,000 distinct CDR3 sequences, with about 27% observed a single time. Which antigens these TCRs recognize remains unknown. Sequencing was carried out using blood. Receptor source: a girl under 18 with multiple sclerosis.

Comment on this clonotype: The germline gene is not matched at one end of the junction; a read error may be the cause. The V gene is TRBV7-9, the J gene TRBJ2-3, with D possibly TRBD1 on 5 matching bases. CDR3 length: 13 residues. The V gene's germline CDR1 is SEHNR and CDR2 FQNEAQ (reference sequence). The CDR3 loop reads CVSLGQITDTQYF. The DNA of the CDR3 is TGTGTCAGCTTGGGGCAGATCACAGATACGCAGTATTTT.

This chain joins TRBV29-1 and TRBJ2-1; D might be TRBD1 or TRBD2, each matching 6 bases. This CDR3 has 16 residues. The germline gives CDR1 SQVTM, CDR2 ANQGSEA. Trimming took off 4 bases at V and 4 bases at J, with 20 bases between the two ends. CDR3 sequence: CSVVGRGVGAYNEQFF. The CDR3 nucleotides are TGCAGCGTTGTGGGTAGGGGGGTTGGTGCGTACAATGAGCAGTTCTTC.

In DNA, the CDR3 is TGTGCCAGCAGTAGGGGACTAGCGGGGGGGCTCGGGGATGAGCAGTTCTTC. Translating gives CASSRGLAGGLGDEQFF. The chain links TRBV6-1 to TRBJ2-1; 16 positions agree with TRBD2. CDR1 is MNHNS, CDR2 SASEGT, per germline. The V gene end was trimmed by 5 bases and the J gene end by 8 bases; junction bases not matched to a gene: 9. This CDR3 has 17 residues.

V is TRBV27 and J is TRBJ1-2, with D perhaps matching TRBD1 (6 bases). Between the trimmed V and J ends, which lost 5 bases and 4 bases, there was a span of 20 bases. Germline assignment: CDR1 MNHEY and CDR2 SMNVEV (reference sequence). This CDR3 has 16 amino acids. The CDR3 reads CASSPSDRIRSYGYTF. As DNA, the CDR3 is TGTGCCAGCAGTCCTAGCGACAGGATACGTTCCTATGGCTACACCTTC.

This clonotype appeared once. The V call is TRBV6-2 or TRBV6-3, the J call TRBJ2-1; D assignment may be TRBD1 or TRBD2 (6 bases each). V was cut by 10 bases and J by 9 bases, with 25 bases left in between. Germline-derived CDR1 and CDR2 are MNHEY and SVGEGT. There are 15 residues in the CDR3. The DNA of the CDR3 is TGTGCCACCGGTGGGAGGCTTTACAGGGATGGTGAGCAGTTCTTC. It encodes CATGGRLYRDGEQFF.

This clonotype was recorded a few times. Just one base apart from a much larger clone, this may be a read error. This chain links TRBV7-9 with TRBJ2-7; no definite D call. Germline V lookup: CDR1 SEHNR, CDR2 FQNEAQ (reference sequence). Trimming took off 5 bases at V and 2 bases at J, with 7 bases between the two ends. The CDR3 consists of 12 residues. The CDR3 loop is CASSPHPYEQYF. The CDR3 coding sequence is TGTGCCAGCAGCCCACACCCCTACGAGCAGTACTTC.

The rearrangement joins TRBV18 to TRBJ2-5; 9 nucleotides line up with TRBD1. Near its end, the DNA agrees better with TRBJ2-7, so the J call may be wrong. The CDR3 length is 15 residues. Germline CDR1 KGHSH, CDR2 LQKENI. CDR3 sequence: CASSPLGQGTIEQYF. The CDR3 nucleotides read TGTGCCAGCTCACCACTGGGACAGGGAACTATCGAGCAGTACTTC.

CDR3 region: CSARELGAGKFYEQYF. In DNA, the CDR3 is TGCAGTGCTAGAGAACTCGGAGCGGGAAAATTCTACGAGCAGTACTTC. The chain links TRBV20-1 to TRBJ2-7; 7 bases match TRBD2. The J segment lost 3 bases and the V segment lost 0 bases, leaving 11 bases of the junction unmatched. CDR3 size: 16 residues. The germline V gene has CDR1 DFQATT and CDR2 SNEGSKA (reference sequence).

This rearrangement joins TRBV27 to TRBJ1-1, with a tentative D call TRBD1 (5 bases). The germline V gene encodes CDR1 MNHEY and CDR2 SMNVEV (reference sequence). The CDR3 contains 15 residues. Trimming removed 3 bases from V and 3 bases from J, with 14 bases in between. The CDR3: CASSFSIRGDTEAFF. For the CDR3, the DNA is TGTGCCAGCAGTTTTTCAATTAGGGGCGACACTGAAGCTTTCTTT.

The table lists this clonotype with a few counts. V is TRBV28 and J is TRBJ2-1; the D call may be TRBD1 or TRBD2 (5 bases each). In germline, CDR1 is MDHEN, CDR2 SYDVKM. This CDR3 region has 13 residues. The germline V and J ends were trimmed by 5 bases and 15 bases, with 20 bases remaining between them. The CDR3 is CASSTHPGLAGFF. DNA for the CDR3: TGTGCCAGCAGTACCCACCCGGGGCTCGCAGGGTTCTTC.

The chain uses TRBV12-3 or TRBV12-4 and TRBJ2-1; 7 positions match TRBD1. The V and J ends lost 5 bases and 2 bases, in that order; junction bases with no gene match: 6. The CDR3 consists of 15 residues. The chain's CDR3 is CASSQRQGAYNEQFF. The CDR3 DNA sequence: TGTGCCAGCAGTCAGAGACAGGGTGCCTACAATGAGCAGTTCTTC.

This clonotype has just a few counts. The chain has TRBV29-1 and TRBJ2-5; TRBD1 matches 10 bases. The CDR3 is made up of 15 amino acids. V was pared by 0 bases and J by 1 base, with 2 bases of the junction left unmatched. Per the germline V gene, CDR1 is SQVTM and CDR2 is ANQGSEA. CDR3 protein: CSVEEGQGPQETQYF. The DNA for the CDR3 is TGCAGCGTTGAAGAGGGACAGGGGCCCCAAGAGACCCAGTACTTC.

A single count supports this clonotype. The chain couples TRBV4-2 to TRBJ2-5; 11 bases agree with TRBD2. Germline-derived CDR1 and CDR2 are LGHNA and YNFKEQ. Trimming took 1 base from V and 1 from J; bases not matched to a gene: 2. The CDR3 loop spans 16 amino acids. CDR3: CASSQGLAGTQETQYF. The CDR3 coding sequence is TGTGCCAGCAGCCAAGGACTAGCGGGGACCCAAGAGACCCAGTACTTC.

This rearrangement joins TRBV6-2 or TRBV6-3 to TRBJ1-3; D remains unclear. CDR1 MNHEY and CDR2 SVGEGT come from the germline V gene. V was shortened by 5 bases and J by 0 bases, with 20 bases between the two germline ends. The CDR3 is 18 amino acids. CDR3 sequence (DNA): TGTGCCAGCAGTCGCCACCGAATCGACTCATACTCTGGAAACACCATATATTTT. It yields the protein CASSRHRIDSYSGNTIYF.

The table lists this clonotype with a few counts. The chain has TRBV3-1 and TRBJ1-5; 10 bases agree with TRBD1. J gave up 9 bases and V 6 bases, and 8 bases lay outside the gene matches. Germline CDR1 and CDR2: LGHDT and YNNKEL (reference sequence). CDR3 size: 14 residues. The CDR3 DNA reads TGTGCCAGCAGTCAGGGACAGGGGCGTTGGCCCCAGCATTTT. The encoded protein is CASSQGQGRWPQHF.

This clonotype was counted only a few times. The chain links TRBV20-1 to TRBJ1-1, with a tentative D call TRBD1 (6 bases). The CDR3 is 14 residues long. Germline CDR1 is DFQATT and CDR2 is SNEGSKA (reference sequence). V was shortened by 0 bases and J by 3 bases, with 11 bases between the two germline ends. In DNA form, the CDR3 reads TGCAGTGCTAGAGATCTAGGGGGGCACACTGAAGCTTTCTTT. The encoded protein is CSARDLGGHTEAFF.

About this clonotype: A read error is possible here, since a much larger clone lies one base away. As DNA, the CDR3 is TGCGCCAGCAGCCCGAGAGACTTTGGGGCCAACGTCCTGACTTTC. It translates to CASSPRDFGANVLTF. The V call is TRBV4-3, the J call TRBJ2-6; no reliable D call. Germline CDR1 and CDR2: LGHNA and YSLEER. This CDR3 is built from 15 residues. V shed 4 bases and J shed 3 bases, with 10 bases lying between them.

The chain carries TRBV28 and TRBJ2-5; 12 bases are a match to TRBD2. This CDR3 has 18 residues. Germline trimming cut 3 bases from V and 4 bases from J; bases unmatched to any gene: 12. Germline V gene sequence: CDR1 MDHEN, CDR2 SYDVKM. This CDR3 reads CASSFRSSGLAGIETQYF. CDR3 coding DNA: TGTGCCAGCAGTTTCCGCAGCTCAGGACTAGCGGGAATAGAGACCCAGTACTTC. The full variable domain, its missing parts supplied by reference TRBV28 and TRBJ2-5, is DVKVTQSSRYLVKRTGEKVFLECVQDMDHENMFWYRQDPGLGLRLIYFSYDVKMKEKGDIPEGYSVSREKKERFSLILESASTNQTSMYLCASSFRSSGLAGIETQYFGPGTRLLVL.

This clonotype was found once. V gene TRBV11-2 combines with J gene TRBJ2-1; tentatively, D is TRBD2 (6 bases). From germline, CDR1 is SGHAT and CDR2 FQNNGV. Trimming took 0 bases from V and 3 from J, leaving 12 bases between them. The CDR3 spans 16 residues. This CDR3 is CASSLDMRGSYNEQFF. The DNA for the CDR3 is TGTGCCAGCAGCTTAGATATGCGGGGAAGCTACAATGAGCAGTTCTTC.

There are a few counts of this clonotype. Written as DNA, the CDR3 is TGTGCCAGCACCCTACTAGTGGGCTACAATGAGCAGTTCTTC. Amino acid sequence: CASTLLVGYNEQFF. The chain employs TRBV2 and TRBJ2-1; weak D call: TRBD2 (5 bases). V lost 7 bases and J 3 bases, leaving 13 bases between the germline ends. Germline assignment: CDR1 SNHLY and CDR2 FYNNEI. The CDR3 consists of 14 residues.

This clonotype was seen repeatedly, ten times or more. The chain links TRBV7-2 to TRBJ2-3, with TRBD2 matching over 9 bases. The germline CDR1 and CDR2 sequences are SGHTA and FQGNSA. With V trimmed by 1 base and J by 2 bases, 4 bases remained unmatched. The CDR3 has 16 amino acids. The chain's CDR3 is CASSLDPSGDTDTQYF. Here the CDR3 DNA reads TGTGCCAGCAGCTTAGACCCTAGCGGGGACACAGATACGCAGTATTTT.

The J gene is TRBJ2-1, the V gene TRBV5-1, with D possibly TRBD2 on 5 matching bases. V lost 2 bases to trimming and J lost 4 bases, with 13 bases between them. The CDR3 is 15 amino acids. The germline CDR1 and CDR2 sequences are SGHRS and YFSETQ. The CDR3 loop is CASSFVPEAYNEQFF. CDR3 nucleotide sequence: TGCGCCAGCAGCTTTGTCCCGGAGGCTTACAATGAGCAGTTCTTC.

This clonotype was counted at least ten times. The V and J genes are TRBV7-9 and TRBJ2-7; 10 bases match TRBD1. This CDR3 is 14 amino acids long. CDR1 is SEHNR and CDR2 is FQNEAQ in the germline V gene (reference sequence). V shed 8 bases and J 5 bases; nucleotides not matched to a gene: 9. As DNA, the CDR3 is TGTGCCAGCGGAGGCTTGGGACAGGGGAACGAGCAGTACTTC. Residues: CASGGLGQGNEQYF.

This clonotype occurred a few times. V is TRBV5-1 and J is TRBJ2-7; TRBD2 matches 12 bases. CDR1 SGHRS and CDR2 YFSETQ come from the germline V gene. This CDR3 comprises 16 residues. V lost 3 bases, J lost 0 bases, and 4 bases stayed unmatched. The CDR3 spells CASSSRTSGASYEQYF. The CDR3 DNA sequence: TGCGCCAGCAGCTCCCGGACTAGCGGGGCCTCCTACGAGCAGTACTTC. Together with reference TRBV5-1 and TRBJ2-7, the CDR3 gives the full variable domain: KAGVTQTPRYLIKTRGQQVTLSCSPISGHRSVSWYQQTPGQGLQFLFEYFSETQRNKGNFPGRFSGRQFSNSRSEMNVSTLELGDSALYLCASSSRTSGASYEQYFGPGTRLTVT.

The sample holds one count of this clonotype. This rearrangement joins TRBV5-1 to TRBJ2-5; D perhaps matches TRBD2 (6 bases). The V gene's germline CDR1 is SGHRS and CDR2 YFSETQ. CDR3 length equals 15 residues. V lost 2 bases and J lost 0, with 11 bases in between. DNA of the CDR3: TGCGCCAGCAGCTTAGGAGGGCTGTACCAAGAGACCCAGTACTTC. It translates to CASSLGGLYQETQYF.

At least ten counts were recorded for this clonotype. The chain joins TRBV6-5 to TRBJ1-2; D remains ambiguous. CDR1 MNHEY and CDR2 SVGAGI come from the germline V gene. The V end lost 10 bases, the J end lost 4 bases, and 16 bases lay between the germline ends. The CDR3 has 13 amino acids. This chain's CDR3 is CATHRSEGYGYTF. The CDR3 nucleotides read TGTGCCACCCACCGGAGCGAGGGCTATGGCTACACCTTC.

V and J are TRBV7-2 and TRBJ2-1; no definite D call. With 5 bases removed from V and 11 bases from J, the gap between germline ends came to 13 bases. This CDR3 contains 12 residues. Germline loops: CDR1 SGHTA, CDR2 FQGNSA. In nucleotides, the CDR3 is TGTGCCAGCAGCCTCAATCTTGGGCAGCAGTTCTTC. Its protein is CASSLNLGQQFF.

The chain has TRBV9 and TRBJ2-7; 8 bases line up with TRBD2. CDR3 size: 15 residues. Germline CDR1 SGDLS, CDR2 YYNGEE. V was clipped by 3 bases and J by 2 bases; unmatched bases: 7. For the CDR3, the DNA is TGTGCCAGCAGCGCGGCGGGGGGAGGGGCCTACGAGCAGTACTTC. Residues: CASSAAGGGAYEQYF.

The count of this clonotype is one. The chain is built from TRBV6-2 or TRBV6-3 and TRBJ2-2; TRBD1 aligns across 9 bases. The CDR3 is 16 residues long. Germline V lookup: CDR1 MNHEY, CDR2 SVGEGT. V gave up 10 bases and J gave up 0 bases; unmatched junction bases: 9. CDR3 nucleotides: TGTGCCACCTCACCGGGACAGGGTACGAACACCGGGGAGCTGTTTTTT. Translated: CATSPGQGTNTGELFF.